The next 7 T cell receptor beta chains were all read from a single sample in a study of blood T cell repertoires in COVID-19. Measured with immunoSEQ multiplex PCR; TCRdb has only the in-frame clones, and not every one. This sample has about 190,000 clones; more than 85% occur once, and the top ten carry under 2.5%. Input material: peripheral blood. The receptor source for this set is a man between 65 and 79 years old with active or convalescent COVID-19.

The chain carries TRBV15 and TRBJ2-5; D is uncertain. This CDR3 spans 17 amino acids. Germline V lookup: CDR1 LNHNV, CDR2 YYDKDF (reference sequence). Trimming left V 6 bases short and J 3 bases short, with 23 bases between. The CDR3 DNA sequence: TGTGCCACCAGTACCTACCAGAGAATCACCGCGGAAGAGACCCAGTACTTC. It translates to CATSTYQRITAEETQYF.

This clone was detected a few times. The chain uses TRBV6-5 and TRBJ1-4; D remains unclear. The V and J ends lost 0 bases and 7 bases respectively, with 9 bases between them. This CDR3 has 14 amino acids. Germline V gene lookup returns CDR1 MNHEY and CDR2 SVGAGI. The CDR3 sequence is CASSYSGRGEKLFF. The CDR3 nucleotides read TGTGCCAGCAGTTACTCAGGGCGGGGTGAAAAACTGTTTTTT.

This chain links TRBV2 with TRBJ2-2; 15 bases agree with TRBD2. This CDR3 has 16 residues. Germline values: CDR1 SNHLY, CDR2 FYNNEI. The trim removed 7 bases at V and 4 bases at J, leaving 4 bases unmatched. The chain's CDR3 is CASTGLAGGFTGELFF. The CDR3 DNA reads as TGTGCCAGCACAGGACTAGCGGGGGGGTTCACCGGGGAGCTGTTTTTT.

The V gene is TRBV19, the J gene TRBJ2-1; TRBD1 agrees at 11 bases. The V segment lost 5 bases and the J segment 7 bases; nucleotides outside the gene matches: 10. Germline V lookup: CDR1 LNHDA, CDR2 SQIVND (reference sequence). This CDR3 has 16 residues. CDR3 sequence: CASSQGPDRGPNEQFF. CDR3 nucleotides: TGTGCCAGTAGTCAGGGCCCGGACAGGGGGCCAAATGAGCAGTTCTTC.

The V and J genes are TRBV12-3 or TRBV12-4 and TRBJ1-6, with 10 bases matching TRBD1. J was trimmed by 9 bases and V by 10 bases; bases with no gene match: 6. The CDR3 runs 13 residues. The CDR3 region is CATRQGASSPLHF. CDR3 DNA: TGTGCCACCCGACAGGGGGCCAGTTCACCCCTCCACTTT.

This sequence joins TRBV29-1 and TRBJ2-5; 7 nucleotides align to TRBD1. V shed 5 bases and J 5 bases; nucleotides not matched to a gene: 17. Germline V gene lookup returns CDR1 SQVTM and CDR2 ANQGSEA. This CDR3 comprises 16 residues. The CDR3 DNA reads TGCAGCGTTTACTTATCGGTTTGGCTAGGGGGCGAGACCCAGTACTTC. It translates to CSVYLSVWLGGETQYF.

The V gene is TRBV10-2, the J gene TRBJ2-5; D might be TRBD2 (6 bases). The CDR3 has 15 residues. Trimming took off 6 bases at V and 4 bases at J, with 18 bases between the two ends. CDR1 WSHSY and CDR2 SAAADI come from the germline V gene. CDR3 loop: CASRRWDSLVETQYF. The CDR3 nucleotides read TGCGCCAGCAGACGTTGGGACTCACTCGTAGAGACCCAGTACTTC.